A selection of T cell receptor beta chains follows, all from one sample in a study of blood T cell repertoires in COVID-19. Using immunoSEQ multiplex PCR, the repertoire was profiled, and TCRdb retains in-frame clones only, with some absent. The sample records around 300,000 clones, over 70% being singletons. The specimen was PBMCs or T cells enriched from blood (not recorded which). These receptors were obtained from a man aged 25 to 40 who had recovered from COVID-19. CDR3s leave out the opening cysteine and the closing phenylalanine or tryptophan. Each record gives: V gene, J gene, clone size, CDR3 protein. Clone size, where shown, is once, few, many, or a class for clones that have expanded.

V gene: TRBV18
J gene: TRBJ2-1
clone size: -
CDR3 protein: ASSPSRGGGAYEQF

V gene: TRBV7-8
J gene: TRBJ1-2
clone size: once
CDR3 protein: ASSLGHFYT

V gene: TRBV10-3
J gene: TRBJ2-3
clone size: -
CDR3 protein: AISGRGGSTDTQY

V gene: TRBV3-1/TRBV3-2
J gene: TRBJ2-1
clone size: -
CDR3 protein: ASSRPEIWGYSGDYNEQF

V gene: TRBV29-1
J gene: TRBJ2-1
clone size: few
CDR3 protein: SVEDQGYNEQF

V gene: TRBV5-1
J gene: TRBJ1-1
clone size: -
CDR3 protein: ASSEYRVTEAF

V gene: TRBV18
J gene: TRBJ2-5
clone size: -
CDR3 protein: ASHSPGAETQY

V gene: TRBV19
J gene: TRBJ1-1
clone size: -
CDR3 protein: ASSIVGRDTEAF

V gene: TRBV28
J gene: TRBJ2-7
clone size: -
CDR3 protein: ASSSTTGRFEQY

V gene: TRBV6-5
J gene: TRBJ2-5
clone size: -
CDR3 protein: ASRSPWGDQETQY

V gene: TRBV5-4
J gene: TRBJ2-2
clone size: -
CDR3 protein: ASTLFGSGELF

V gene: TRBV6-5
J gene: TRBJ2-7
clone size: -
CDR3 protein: ASSPGGLSYEQY

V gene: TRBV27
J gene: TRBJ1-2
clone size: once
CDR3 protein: ASSPRTGNGYT

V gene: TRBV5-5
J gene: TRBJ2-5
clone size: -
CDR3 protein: ASSPLFSPGQGSIWETQY

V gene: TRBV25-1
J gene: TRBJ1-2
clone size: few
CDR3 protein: ATKGYRGYGYT

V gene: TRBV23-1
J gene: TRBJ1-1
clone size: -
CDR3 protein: ASSRKEQGSTEAF

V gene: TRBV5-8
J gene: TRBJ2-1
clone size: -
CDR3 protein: ASRLSGGPSSYNEQF